The present T cell receptor beta chain was sequenced within a study of blood T cell repertoires in COVID-19. Study-level information: The United States, Italy and Spain were the sources of the acute and convalescent COVID-19 samples. Sample material is recorded as cDNA or gDNA derived from T cells, B-cell-depleted T cells, or PBMCs.

The assay was immunoSEQ multiplex PCR, and TCRdb's table has in-frame clones only and misses some. Of tens of thousands of clones in the sample, 80% to 90% were seen once. This CDR3 region has 19 residues. The V and J ends lost 3 bases and 0 bases, in that order; junction bases with no gene match: 13. Germline V gives CDR1 SGDLS, CDR2 YYNGEE. This rearrangement joins TRBV9 to TRBJ2-2, with 8 positions matching TRBD2. The sample comprised peripheral blood. The source of this sequence is a human donor in a cohort sampled during active COVID-19. CDR3 loop: CASSARVASGLTNTGELFF. The CDR3, as DNA: TGTGCCAGCAGCGCCCGGGTGGCTAGCGGGCTAACGAACACCGGGGAGCTGTTTTTT.